The clone carrying this T cell receptor (beta chain) came up once. These data come from a study of blood T cell repertoires in COVID-19. Turning to the study itself: From the United States, Italy and Spain came samples of acute and convalescent COVID-19. Sources were T cells, B-cell-depleted T cells, or PBMCs; the material itself was cDNA or gDNA.

Original handling: Quantification of nucleated cells was approximated via reference gene primer amplification. TCRdb's table, derived via immunoSEQ multiplex PCR, lists solely in-frame clones and lacks some. That table furnishes V, J and clone size, whereas the DNA furnished D and trimming. The sample contains some 54,000 clones, 75% to 95% of which appear only once. This CDR3 has 14 residues. Germline V lookup: CDR1 SGHNT, CDR2 YYREEE (reference sequence). Trimming left V 2 bases short and J 10 bases short, with 13 bases between. This clonotype was sampled from a man aged 55 to 70 with acute or convalescent COVID-19. Sequencing was done on a sample of peripheral blood. J is TRBJ1-6 and V is TRBV5-4, with a weak D call TRBD1 (5 bases). The CDR3 reads CASSFVGQGSPLHF. CDR3 bases: TGTGCCAGCAGCTTTGTCGGACAAGGGTCACCCCTCCACTTT.